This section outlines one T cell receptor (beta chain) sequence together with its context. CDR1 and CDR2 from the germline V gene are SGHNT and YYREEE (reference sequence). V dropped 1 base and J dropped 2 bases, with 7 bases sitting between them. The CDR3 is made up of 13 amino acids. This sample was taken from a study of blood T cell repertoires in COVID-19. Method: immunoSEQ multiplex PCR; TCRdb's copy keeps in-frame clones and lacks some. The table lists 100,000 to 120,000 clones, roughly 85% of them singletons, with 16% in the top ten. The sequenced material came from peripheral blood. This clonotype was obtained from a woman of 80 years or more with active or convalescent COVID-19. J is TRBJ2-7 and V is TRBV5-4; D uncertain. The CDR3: CASSLPQTYEQYF. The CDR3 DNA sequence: TGTGCCAGCAGCTTGCCCCAGACCTACGAGCAGTACTTC. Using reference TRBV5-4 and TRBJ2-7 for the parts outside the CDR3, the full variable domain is ETGVTQSPTHLIKTRGQQVTLRCSSQSGHNTVSWYQQALGQGPQFIFQYYREEENGRGNFPPRFSGLQFPNYSSELNVNALELDDSALYLCASSLPQTYEQYFGPGTRLTVT.